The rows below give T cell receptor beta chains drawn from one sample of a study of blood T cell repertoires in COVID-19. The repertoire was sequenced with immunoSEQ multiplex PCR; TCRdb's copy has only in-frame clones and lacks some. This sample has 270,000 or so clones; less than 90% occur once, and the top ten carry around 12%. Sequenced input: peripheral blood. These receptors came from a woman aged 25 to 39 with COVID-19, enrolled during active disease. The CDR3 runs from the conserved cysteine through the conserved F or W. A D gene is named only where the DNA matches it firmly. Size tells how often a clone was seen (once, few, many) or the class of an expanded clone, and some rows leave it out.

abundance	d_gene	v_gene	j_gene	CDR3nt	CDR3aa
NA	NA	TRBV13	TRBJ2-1	TGTGCCAGCAGCCCAGGGACACATGAGCAGTTCTTC	CASSPGTHEQFF
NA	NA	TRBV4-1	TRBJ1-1	TGCGCCAGCAGCCAAAGGCCCCATACCGGGACAACGAACACTGAAGCTTTCTTT	CASSQRPHTGTTNTEAFF
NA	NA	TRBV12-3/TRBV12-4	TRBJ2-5	TGTGCCAGCAGTTTCGGCGGAGAGACCCAGTACTTC	CASSFGGETQYF
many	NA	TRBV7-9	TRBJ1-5	TGTGCCAGCAGCTGGGGCAAGAATCAGCCCCAGCATTTT	CASSWGKNQPQHF
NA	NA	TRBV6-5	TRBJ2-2	TGTGCCAGCACCCCGGGGGGGGAGCTGTTTTTT	CASTPGGELFF
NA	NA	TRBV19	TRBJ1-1	TGTGCCAGTAACAGAAATATGGGCACTGAAGCTTTCTTT	CASNRNMGTEAFF
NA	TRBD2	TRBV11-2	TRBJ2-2	TGTGCCAGCAGTTTGGGACTAGCGGGGGGGCCCAGCACCGGGGAGCTGTTTTTT	CASSLGLAGGPSTGELFF
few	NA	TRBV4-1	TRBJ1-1	TGCGCCAGCAGCCAAGTCGGAGGGATGGGCACTGAAGCTTTCTTT	CASSQVGGMGTEAFF
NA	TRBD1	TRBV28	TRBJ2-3	TGTGCCAGCAGCGACAGGGCTAGCCCAGATACGCAGTATTTT	CASSDRASPDTQYF
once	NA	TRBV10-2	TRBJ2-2	TGCGCCAGCAGAGACATTCTCGGGGAGCTGTTTTTT	CASRDILGELFF
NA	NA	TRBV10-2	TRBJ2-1	TGCGCCACCTTACAGGAGGGCAATGAGCAGTTCTTC	CATLQEGNEQFF
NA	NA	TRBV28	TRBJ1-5	TGTGCCACTTCGACGGACTATAGCAATCAGCCCCAGCATTTT	CATSTDYSNQPQHF
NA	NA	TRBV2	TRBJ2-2	TGTGCCAGCAGTCAGACAGGTTTCGGGGAGCTGTTTTTT	CASSQTGFGELFF
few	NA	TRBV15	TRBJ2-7	TGTGCCACCAGCGGGGGGGCGAAGGGGGAGCAGTACTTC	CATSGGAKGEQYF
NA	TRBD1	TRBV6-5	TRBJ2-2	TGTGCCAGCAGTTACTCGATACAGGGGATCGGGGAGCTGTTTTTT	CASSYSIQGIGELFF
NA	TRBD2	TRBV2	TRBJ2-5	TGTGCCAGCAGTCTTAGCGGGGTAAACGATGGGGAGACCCAGTACTTC	CASSLSGVNDGETQYF
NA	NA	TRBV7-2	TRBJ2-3	TGTGCCAGCAGCTCTGGCGGGGGCCGCACAGATACGCAGTATTTT	CASSSGGGRTDTQYF
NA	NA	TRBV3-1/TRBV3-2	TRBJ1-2	TGTGCCAGCAGCCAAGAGGGAGTTTATAGAGGCTACACCTTC	CASSQEGVYRGYTF
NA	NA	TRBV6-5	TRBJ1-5	TGTGCCAGCAGCCCCGTGGGGGGGGCGAATCAGCCCCAGCATTTT	CASSPVGGANQPQHF
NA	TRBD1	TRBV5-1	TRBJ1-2	TGCGCCAGCAGCTCAGGGGGAGTGGACTATGGCTACACCTTC	CASSSGGVDYGYTF
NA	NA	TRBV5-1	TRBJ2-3	TGCGCCACGGGGGACTCAGCAGATACGCAGTATTTT	CATGDSADTQYF
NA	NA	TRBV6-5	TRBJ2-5	TGTGCCAGCAGTTCTACCCAGGCTTTAGAGACCCAGTACTTC	CASSSTQALETQYF
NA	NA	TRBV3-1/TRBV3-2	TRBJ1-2	TGTGCCAGCAGCCGTAATAACTATGGCTACACCTTC	CASSRNNYGYTF
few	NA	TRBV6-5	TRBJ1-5	TGTGCCAGCAGTTACGCGGAGAATCAGCCCCAGCATTTT	CASSYAENQPQHF
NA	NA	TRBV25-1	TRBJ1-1	TGTGCCAGCAGTGAATGGGAGGCAGGGCAAAGGGCTGAAGCTTTCTTT	CASSEWEAGQRAEAFF
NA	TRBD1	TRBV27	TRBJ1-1	TGTGCCAGCAGTTTACCAGGGGGCGCTGAAGCTTTCTTT	CASSLPGGAEAFF
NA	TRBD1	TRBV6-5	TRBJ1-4	TGTGCCAGCACCGGACAGGGGGCGGTAGGGGAAAAACTGTTTTTT	CASTGQGAVGEKLFF
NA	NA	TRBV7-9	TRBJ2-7	TGTGCCAGCAGCTTATTACCCGGCTACGAGCAGTACTTC	CASSLLPGYEQYF
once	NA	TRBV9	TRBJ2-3	TGTGCCAGCAGCGTAGGGCGGGGAAGCACAGATACGCAGTATTTT	CASSVGRGSTDTQYF
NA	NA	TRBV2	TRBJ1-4	TGTGCCAGCAGTGATTGGGGGCCTCGGGAAAAACTGTTTTTT	CASSDWGPREKLFF
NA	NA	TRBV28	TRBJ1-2	TGTGCCAGCAGTTTATGGGCCGCTAACTATGGCTACACCTTC	CASSLWAANYGYTF
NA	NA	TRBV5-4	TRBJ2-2	TGTGCCAGCAGCGACGGACTAACGAACACCGGGGAGCTGTTTTTT	CASSDGLTNTGELFF
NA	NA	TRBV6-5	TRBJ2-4	TGTGCCAGCAGTTACCAGGGGACCAAAAACATTCAGTACTTC	CASSYQGTKNIQYF
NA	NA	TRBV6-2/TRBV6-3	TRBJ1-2	TGTGCCAGCAGTTATCCAGACACCCTCTATGGCTACACCTTC	CASSYPDTLYGYTF
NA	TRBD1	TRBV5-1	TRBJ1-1	TGCGCCAGCAGCTCAGAGACAGGGTACATTAGTGAAGCTTTCTTT	CASSSETGYISEAFF
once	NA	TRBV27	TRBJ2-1	TGTGCCAGCAGTTTTGGCGGGGCCAACAATGAGCAGTTCTTC	CASSFGGANNEQFF
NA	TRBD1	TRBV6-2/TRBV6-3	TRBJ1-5	TGTGCCAGCAGTAACAGGGGGCAGGATCAGCCCCAGCATTTT	CASSNRGQDQPQHF
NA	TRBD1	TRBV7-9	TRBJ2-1	TGTGCCAGCAGTACCCCGGGACAGGGGGTCTACAATGAGCAGTTCTTC	CASSTPGQGVYNEQFF
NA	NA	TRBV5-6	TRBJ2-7	TGTGCCAGCAGCTTGGCCTGGGGAAACAGGAACGAGCAGTACTTC	CASSLAWGNRNEQYF
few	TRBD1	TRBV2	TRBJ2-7	TGTGCCAGCAGGCGGGACAGGGGTACGGACGAGCAGTACTTC	CASRRDRGTDEQYF
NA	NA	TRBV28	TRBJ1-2	TGTGCCCCAGGGAATGGCTACACCTTC	CAPGNGYTF
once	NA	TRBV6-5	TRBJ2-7	TGTGCCAGCAGTCCTCTCGGGGACTACGAGCAGTACTTC	CASSPLGDYEQYF
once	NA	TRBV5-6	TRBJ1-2	TGTGCCAGCAGCTTGGGCAGGGAAAGTGGCTACACCTTC	CASSLGRESGYTF
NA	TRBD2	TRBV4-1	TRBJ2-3	TGCGCCAGCAGGCGACTAGCTGGGCACACAGATACGCAGTATTTT	CASRRLAGHTDTQYF
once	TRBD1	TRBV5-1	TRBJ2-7	TGCGCCAGCAGCTTCTTGCAGGGGGACTACGAGCAGTACTTC	CASSFLQGDYEQYF
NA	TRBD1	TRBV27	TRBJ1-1	TGTGCCAGCGGGGGACAGGGGGCTAATGTGGGCACTGAAGCTTTCTTT	CASGGQGANVGTEAFF
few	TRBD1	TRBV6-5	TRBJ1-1	TGTGCCAGCAGTTTCGGAACAGGGGGCAACACTGAAGCTTTCTTT	CASSFGTGGNTEAFF
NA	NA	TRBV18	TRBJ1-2	TGTGCCAGCTCCGCACTCGAAGGACTCTATGGCTACACCTTC	CASSALEGLYGYTF
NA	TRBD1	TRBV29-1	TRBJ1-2	TGCAGCGCGGACAGGGACTATGGCTACACCTTC	CSADRDYGYTF
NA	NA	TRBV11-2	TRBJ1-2	TGTGCCAGCAGCTTGCCTGGGGGCCTGCTCCGTGACTATGGCTACACCTTC	CASSLPGGLLRDYGYTF
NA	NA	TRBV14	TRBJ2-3	TGTGCCAGCAGCCACCCAAGAGACACAGATACGCAGTATTTT	CASSHPRDTDTQYF
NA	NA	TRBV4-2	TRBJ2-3	TGTGCCAGCAGCCCTTCAGTAACCGCCACAGATACGCAGTATTTT	CASSPSVTATDTQYF
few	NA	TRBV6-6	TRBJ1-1	TGTGCCAGCTCGGGAGCCCGTACTTCCACTGAAGCTTTCTTT	CASSGARTSTEAFF
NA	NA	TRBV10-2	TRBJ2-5	TGCGCCAGCAGTGACCCCCTCAGGGGCCAAGAGACCCAGTACTTC	CASSDPLRGQETQYF
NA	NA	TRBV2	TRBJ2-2	TGTGCCAGCAGTTTAGTATTAGCGAACACCGGGGAGCTGTTTTTT	CASSLVLANTGELFF
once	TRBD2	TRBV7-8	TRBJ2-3	TGTGCCAGCAGCTTACGCCTAGCGGGAAGCACAGATACGCAGTATTTT	CASSLRLAGSTDTQYF
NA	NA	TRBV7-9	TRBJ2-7	TGTGCCAGCAGCTCCACAGGGTACGAGCAGTACTTC	CASSSTGYEQYF